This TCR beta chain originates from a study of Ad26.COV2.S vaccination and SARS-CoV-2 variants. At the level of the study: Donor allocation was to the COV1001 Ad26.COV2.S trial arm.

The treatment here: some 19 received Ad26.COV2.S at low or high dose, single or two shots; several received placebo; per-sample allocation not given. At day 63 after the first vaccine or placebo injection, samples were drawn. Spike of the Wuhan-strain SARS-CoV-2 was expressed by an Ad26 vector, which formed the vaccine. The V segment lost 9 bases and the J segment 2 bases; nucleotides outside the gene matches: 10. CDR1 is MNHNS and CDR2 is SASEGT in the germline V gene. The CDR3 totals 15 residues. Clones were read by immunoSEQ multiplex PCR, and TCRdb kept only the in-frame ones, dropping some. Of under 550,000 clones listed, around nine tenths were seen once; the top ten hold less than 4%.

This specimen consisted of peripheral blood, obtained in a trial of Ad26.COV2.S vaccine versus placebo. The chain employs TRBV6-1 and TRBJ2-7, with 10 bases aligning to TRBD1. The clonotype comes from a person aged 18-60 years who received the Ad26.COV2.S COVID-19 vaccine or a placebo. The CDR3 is CASSLGQGRTYEQYF. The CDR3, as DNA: TGTGCCAGTTCCCTGGGACAGGGGCGAACCTACGAGCAGTACTTC.